This TCR beta chain was identified in a study of cytomegalovirus exposure and HLA in healthy donors. The CDR3 is 14 amino acids. Per germline, CDR1 KGHSH and CDR2 LQKENI. V was pared by 5 bases and J by 2 bases, with 12 bases between. Data came from immunoSEQ multiplex PCR; TCRdb stores just in-frame clones and leaves some out. The table has fewer than 150,000 clones, about 88% seen once; the top ten hold around 4.5%. Remarks on this clone: What it recognizes is unknown.

Points from the study as a whole: CMV antigen specificity of a few CMV-associated chains was confirmed in vitro. According to reports, the classifier identified cytomegalovirus status with high specificity and sensitivity. Rarity characterized most TCR sequences, yet some public TCRs appeared in many donors.

This TCR came from a young man in good health and CMV-seropositive. The genes are TRBV18 and TRBJ2-5, with D maybe TRBD2 (6 bases). Sequenced input: PBMCs. CDR3 region: CASSDFSGQETQYF. CDR3 nucleotides: TGTGCCAGCTCAGATTTTAGCGGTCAAGAGACCCAGTACTTC.